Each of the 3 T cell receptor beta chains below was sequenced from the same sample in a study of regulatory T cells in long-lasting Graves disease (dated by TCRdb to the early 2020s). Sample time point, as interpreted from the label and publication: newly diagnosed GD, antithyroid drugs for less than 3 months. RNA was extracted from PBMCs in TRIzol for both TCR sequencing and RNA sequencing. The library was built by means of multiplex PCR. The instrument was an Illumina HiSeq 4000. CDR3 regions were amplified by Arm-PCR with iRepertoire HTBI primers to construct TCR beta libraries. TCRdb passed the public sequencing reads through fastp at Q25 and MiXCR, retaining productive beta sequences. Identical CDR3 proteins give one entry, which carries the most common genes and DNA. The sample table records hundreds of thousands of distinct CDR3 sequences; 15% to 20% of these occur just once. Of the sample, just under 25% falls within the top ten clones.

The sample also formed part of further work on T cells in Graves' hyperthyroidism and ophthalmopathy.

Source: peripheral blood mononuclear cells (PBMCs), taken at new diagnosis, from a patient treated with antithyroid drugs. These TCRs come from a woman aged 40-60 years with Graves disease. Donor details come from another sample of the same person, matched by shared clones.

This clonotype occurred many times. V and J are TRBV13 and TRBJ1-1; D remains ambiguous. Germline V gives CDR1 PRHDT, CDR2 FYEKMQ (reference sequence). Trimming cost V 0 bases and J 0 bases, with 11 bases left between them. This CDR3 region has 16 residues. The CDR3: CASSLGEPGMNTEAFF. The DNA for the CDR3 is TGTGCCAGCAGCTTAGGGGAACCCGGCATGAACACTGAAGCTTTCTTT.

CDR3 amino acids: CASSHRGEGNEQFF. In DNA, the CDR3 is TGTGCCAGCAGCCACCGGGGGGAGGGCAATGAGCAGTTCTTC. J is TRBJ2-1 and V is TRBV7-9; the match to TRBD2 covers 7 bases. Trimming cost V 5 bases and J 6 bases; bases outside gene matches: 7. The CDR3 totals 14 residues. CDR1 and CDR2 from the germline V gene are SEHNR and FQNEAQ (reference sequence). Variable domain in full (rest from reference TRBV7-9 and TRBJ2-1): DTGVSQNPRHKITKRGQNVTFRCDPISEHNRLYWYRQTLGQGPEFLTYFQNEAQLEKSRLLSDRFSAERPKGSFSTLEIQRTEQGDSAMYLCASSHRGEGNEQFFGPGTRLTVL.

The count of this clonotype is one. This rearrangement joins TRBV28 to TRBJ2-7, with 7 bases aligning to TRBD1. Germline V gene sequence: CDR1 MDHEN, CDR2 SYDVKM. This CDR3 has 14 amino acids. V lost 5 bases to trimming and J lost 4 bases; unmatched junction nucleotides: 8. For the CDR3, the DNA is TGTGCCAGCAGTACCGGGACAGCCATTTACGAGCAGTACTTC. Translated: CASSTGTAIYEQYF. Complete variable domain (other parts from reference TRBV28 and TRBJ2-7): DVKVTQSSRYLVKRTGEKVFLECVQDMDHENMFWYRQDPGLGLRLIYFSYDVKMKEKGDIPEGYSVSREKKERFSLILESASTNQTSMYLCASSTGTAIYEQYFGPGTRLTVT.